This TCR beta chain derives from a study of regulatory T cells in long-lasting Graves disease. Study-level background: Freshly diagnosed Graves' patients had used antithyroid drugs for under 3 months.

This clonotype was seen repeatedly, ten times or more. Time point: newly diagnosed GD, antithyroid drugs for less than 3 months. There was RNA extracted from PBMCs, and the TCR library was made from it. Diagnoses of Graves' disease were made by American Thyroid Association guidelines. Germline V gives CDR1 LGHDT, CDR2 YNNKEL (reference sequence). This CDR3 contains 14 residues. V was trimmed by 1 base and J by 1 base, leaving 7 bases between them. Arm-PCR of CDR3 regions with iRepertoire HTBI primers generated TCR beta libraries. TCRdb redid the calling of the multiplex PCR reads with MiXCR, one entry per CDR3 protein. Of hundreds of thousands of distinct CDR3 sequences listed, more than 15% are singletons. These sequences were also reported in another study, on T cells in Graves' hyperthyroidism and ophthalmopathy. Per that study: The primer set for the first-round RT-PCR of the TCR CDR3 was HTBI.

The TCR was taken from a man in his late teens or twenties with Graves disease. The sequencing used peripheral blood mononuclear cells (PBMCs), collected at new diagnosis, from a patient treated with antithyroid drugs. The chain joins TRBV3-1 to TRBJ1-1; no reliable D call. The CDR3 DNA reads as TGTGCCAGCAGCCAAGGTTGGGCGAACACTGAAGCTTTCTTT. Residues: CASSQGWANTEAFF.